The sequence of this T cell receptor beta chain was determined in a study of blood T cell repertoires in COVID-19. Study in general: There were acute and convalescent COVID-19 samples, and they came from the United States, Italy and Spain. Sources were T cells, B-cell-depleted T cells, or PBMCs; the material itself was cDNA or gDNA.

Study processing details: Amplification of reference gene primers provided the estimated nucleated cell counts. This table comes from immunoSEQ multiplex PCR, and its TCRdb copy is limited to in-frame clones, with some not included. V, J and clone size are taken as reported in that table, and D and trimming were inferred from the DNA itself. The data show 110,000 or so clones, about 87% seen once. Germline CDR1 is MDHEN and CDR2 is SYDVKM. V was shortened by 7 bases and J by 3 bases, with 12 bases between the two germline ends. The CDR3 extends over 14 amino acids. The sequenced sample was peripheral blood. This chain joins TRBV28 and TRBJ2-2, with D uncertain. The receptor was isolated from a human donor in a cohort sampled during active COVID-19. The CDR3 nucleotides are TGTGCCAGCACGGCAGGATCCCACACCGGGGAGCTGTTTTTT. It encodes CASTAGSHTGELFF.